Below, 9 T cell receptor beta chains from the same sample are listed, as sequenced in a study of T-cell reconstitution after alpha-beta-depleted transplantation in children. The TCRbeta library incorporated unique molecular identifiers. TCRdb analysed the PCR reads with MiXCR anew, one entry per CDR3 protein. The repertoire includes about 110,000 distinct CDR3 sequences, 5.5% to 6.5% of them detected once, and roughly 23% sits in the top ten. The starting material was PBMCs, mostly from graft donor cells, obtained 360 days after TCRalphabeta/CD19-depleted stem cell transplant. Receptors were obtained from a male patient aged 2-10 years who had a stem cell transplant for acute lymphoblastic leukemia, so the T cells may come from the graft donor.

In its sample, this clonotype was seen a few times. The J gene is TRBJ1-4, the V gene TRBV7-9; D unresolved. CDR1 SEHNR and CDR2 FQNEAQ come from the germline V gene (reference sequence). This CDR3 contains 13 residues. The ends were cut back, 2 bases at V and 7 bases at J, with 8 bases in the middle. CDR3 in DNA: TGTGCCAGCAGCTTATTACTTGGTGAAAAACTGTTTTTT. Translated: CASSLLLGEKLFF.

The gene calls are TRBV28 and TRBJ2-4; D is uncertain. The CDR3 consists of 12 residues. The V end lost 5 bases, the J end lost 7 bases, and 9 bases lay between the germline ends. Germline V gene sequence: CDR1 MDHEN, CDR2 SYDVKM. The CDR3: CASSASENIQYF. The CDR3 bases are TGTGCCAGCAGTGCCTCGGAGAACATTCAGTACTTC.

The rearrangement joins TRBV6-1 to TRBJ1-2; 7 bases map to TRBD1. Germline CDR1 and CDR2: MNHNS and SASEGT. The CDR3 totals 18 residues. V was pared by 5 bases and J by 0 bases, with 15 bases of the junction left unmatched. This chain's CDR3 is CASSPPPGQIGANYGYTF. CDR3 nucleotide sequence: TGTGCCAGCAGTCCTCCCCCGGGACAGATAGGAGCTAACTATGGCTACACCTTC.

The sample holds a few counts of this clonotype. The rearrangement links TRBV2 to TRBJ2-7; 9 bases fit TRBD1. Trimming took 5 bases from V and 5 from J; bases not matched to a gene: 10. The CDR3 is made up of 15 amino acids. CDR1 is SNHLY and CDR2 is FYNNEI in the germline V gene. In DNA, the CDR3 is TGTGCCAGCAGTATACCCGGGACAGGGCGGCACGAGCAGTACTTC. Translating it yields CASSIPGTGRHEQYF. The full variable domain, with the rest looked up from reference TRBV2 and TRBJ2-7, is EPEVTQTPSHQVTQMGQEVILRCVPISNHLYFYWYRQILGQKVEFLVSFYNNEISEKSEIFDDQFSVERPDGSNFTLKIRSTKLEDSAMYFCASSIPGTGRHEQYFGPGTRLTVT.

This clonotype has at least ten counts. This chain joins TRBV4-3 and TRBJ2-1, with D maybe TRBD2 (6 bases). Germline V CDR1 and CDR2: LGHNA, YSLEER. V was trimmed by 1 base and J by 4 bases, leaving 14 bases between them. There are 16 residues in the CDR3. The chain's CDR3 is CASSQGRLALYNEQFF. The CDR3 region has the DNA TGCGCCAGCAGCCAAGGCAGGCTAGCGCTTTACAATGAGCAGTTCTTC.

V usage is TRBV6-4 and J usage is TRBJ1-6; 8 bases fit TRBD1. V shed 3 bases, J shed 6 bases, and the junction held 1 base outside the gene matches. CDR3 length equals 14 residues. Germline V gene data show CDR1 as MRHNA and CDR2 as SNTAGT. CDR3 nucleotides: TGTGCCAGCAGTGAGCAGGGGGCTAATTCACCCCTCCACTTT. Its protein is CASSEQGANSPLHF.

J is TRBJ1-4 and V is TRBV11-2; possibly TRBD1 for D (6 bases). There are 14 residues in the CDR3. Trimming shortened V by 5 bases and J by 7 bases, and 14 bases separated the two germline ends. CDR1 and CDR2 (germline): SGHAT, FQNNGV. CDR3 nucleotides: TGTGCCAGCAGCCCTGGACAGTGGGCTGAAAAACTGTTTTTT. Translation: CASSPGQWAEKLFF.

The chain carries TRBV12-3 or TRBV12-4 and TRBJ2-7, with D perhaps TRBD1 (6 bases). The V and J ends lost 4 bases and 3 bases respectively, with 10 bases between them. The CDR3 has 13 amino acids. CDR3 DNA sequence: TGTGCCAGCAGTTCAACAGGGAGCTACGAGCAGTACTTC. It translates to CASSSTGSYEQYF.

This clonotype was detected a few times. The chain recombines TRBV2 with TRBJ2-5; TRBD2 aligns across 11 bases. The J segment lost 4 bases and the V segment lost 2 bases, leaving 3 bases of the junction unmatched. CDR3 length equals 15 residues. Germline V gene sequence: CDR1 SNHLY, CDR2 FYNNEI. As DNA, the CDR3 is TGTGCCAGCAGTGAACTAGCGGGGGGAAGAGAGACCCAGTACTTC. Protein: CASSELAGGRETQYF. The variable domain in full, completed from reference TRBV2 and TRBJ2-5, reads EPEVTQTPSHQVTQMGQEVILRCVPISNHLYFYWYRQILGQKVEFLVSFYNNEISEKSEIFDDQFSVERPDGSNFTLKIRSTKLEDSAMYFCASSELAGGRETQYFGPGTRLLVL.